This T cell receptor (beta chain) is drawn from a study of T-cell memory formation after mild COVID-19 (dated by TCRdb to the early 2020s). About the study as a whole: TCR sequence clusters from the two donors were found to be largely donor specific. In a couple of donors, T-cell clones that expanded and contracted after mild COVID-19 were tracked by sequencing TCRalpha and TCRbeta repertoires over time. The cohort comprised two young, previously healthy adult volunteers, one female and one male. Study-level results and caveats: Clones that contracted from day 15 to 85 showed balanced CD4/CD8 phenotypes, whereas a second wave of clones that expanded from day 15 to 37 leaned towards CD4+. Contracting CD4+ clones turned up mainly in the CM and EM memory subsets, whereas EMRA was where CD8+ clones were enriched. Some responding clones were found in pre-infection memory, which suggests that pre-existing cross-reactive memory T cells took part in the SARS-CoV-2 response. The study covered only a couple of mild cases, and larger cohorts including severe cases with pre-infection samples were considered necessary. SARS-CoV-2 specificity of the second-wave clones peaking on day 37 was not confirmed.

This clonotype was detected only a few times. The specificity of this receptor is unknown. No qualities accompany the bases; no much larger clone lies one base away. From the cysteine up to the phenylalanine, the CDR3 has a length of 14 residues. Only the CDR3 part of the read is kept: 42 bases, read in frame from the first base. The V and J ends are trimmed by 5 bases and 3 bases, leaving 14 bases between them. For CDR1 and CDR2, the germline V gene lists MGHRA and YSYEKL. The data were produced on an Illumina NovaSeq 6000. TCRalpha and TCRbeta cDNA libraries were built by 5'RACE with constant-segment primers, adding sample barcodes and unique molecular identifiers. RNA was extracted from every sample with Trizol reagent. Library amplification was performed in two PCR steps, and a second sample barcode and Illumina TruSeq adapters were introduced in the second step. The libraries were sequenced on an Illumina NovaSeq using 2 x 150 bp paired-end reads. From the authors' description of their analysis: Demultiplexing of reads and collapsing into UMI-guided consensus sequences were performed with migec v1.2.7. With mixcr v2.1.11, UMI consensuses were aligned to TRA and TRB V and J templates and assembled into clonotypes. A clonotype was counted as expanded or contracted only when both edgeR and NoisET called the clonotype significant, with the noise models trained on biological replicates. For edgeR calls, a false discovery rate-adjusted p below 0.01 and a log2 fold-change threshold of 1 were applied. As an exploratory analysis of dynamics, PCA with hierarchical clustering was applied to max-normalized trajectories of the 1000 most abundant clonotypes. The CD4 or CD8 phenotype of responding clones was assigned using the separately sequenced CD4+ and CD8+ repertoires. The public reads were quality trimmed at Q25 with fastp and then assembled into clones with MiXCR by TCRdb, keeping productive beta chains. Duplicate CDR3 protein sequences are folded into a single record with the most common DNA and genes. The V and J calls follow TCRdb's processing rather than the paper's. The sample has about 140,000 distinct CDR3 sequences on record, 11% to 15% of them singletons. The ten biggest clones cover under 30% of the sample.

Ficoll-Paque density gradient centrifugation was the method used to isolate PBMCs. The sequence links TRBV4-1 to TRBJ2-7, with TRBD1 tentatively as D gene (5 bases match). Sequencing was done on a sample of PBMCs or a T cell subset sorted from them (not recorded which). This TCR derives from an adult woman who had mild COVID-19 (a few samples of this study predate the infection). The sample titles of this study are shuffled in the database, so cell type and time point are left out; the donor was told from shared clones. The CDR3 region reads CASSLGLQGYEQYF. DNA sequence: TGCGCCAGCAGCTTGGGCCTTCAGGGCTACGAGCAGTACTTC.